This TCR beta chain stems from a study of blood T cell repertoires in COVID-19. Study context: Specimens from acute and convalescent COVID-19 originated in the United States, Italy and Spain. PBMCs, B-cell-depleted T cells, or T cells were the source of the cDNA or gDNA that made up the material.

Study processing details: Amplification from reference gene primers served as the basis for estimated nucleated cell counts. Only in-frame clones appear in the TCRdb table, and some are missing; sequencing was by immunoSEQ multiplex PCR. That table gives V, J and clone size, and the DNA gave D and trimming. Here the sample spans some 120,000 clones, around 89% being singletons. The CDR3 length is 18 residues. CDR1 is MNHEY, CDR2 SMNVEV, per germline (reference sequence). The V end was cut by 3 bases, the J end by 5 bases, with 26 bases between. The chain couples TRBV27 to TRBJ2-7; a possible D gene is TRBD1 (6 bases). Material for sequencing was peripheral blood. This clonotype was obtained from a human donor in a cohort sampled during active COVID-19. The CDR3, as DNA: TGTGCCAGCAGTTTTTCAGGGGAAGGAAATCCCTCGCGTAACGAGCAGTACTTC. Translating it yields CASSFSGEGNPSRNEQYF.